The 5 T cell receptor beta chains below all came from one sample that was sequenced in a study of cytomegalovirus exposure and HLA in healthy donors. It was with 60 Vbeta and 13 Jbeta primers that the PCR ran. Clones were sequenced by immunoSEQ multiplex PCR, and TCRdb holds only the in-frame ones, with some missing. The table has roughly 180,000 clones, roughly 77% seen once. The sample was PBMCs. Receptors originate from a woman aged 25 to 45 in good health and CMV-seropositive.

The chain couples TRBV28 to TRBJ1-3; D possibly corresponds to TRBD1 (5 bases). Germline assignment: CDR1 MDHEN and CDR2 SYDVKM. Trimming removed 9 bases at V and 4 bases at J, with 10 bases between. This CDR3 spans 12 amino acids. CDR3 nucleotides: TGTGCCAGTGGGGCGGGGGGAAACACCATATATTTT. Residues: CASGAGGNTIYF.

The table lists this clone with a count of one. The chain combines TRBV6-1 with TRBJ2-7, with 9 bases fitting TRBD1. V lost 1 base and J lost 1; bases outside the gene matches: 8. CDR3 size: 17 residues. Germline CDR1 reads MNHNS; CDR2 reads SASEGT. CDR3 protein: CASSEGGQGSGSYEQYF. In DNA form, the CDR3 reads TGTGCCAGCAGTGAAGGGGGACAGGGATCTGGGTCCTACGAGCAGTACTTC.

This clone was picked up one time. The CDR3 coding sequence is TGCGCCAGCAGGCCCCTAGGGGGGGCCCTCGCAACTAATGAAAAACTGTTTTTT. This encodes CASRPLGGALATNEKLFF. The rearrangement joins TRBV23-1 to TRBJ1-4, with a tentative D call TRBD1 (6 bases). TRBV23-1 is placed among ORFs of uncertain function. The length of the CDR3 is 18 residues. The V end was cut by 6 bases, the J end by 0 bases, with 20 bases between.

This chain links TRBV2 with TRBJ2-4; 7 bases align to TRBD1. Losses at the gene ends were 3 bases for V and 9 bases for J; bases not matched to a gene: 5. Germline lookup yields CDR1 SNHLY and CDR2 FYNNEI. The CDR3 loop spans 13 amino acids. The CDR3 spells CASSDQGEGIQYF. CDR3 coding DNA: TGTGCCAGCAGTGACCAGGGGGAAGGCATTCAGTACTTC.

V and J are TRBV7-2 and TRBJ2-1, with D maybe TRBD2 (6 bases). Trimming left V 8 bases short and J 7 bases short, with 24 bases between. Germline V CDR1 and CDR2: SGHTA, FQGNSA. The CDR3 contains 16 residues. CDR3 residues: CASLLVSAGTRNEQFF. The CDR3 DNA reads as TGTGCCAGCCTCTTAGTATCCGCAGGGACTCGAAATGAGCAGTTCTTC.